This TCR beta chain was obtained from a study of molecular identifiers for immune sequencing clone quantification. Study-level background: Five aliquots were made in replicates from the RNA of 20,000 or 100,000 naive CD8 cells, and four were sequenced. Study-wide points: Spiked Jurkat TCR RNA originating from one cell could reportedly be identified amid around 970,000 naive cells. More than 99% of effector molecules, versus under 1% of naive-cell molecules, belonged to clones above 20 RNA copies.

Trimming took 5 bases from V and 1 from J, leaving 6 bases between them. Germline V gene data show CDR1 as MNHEY and CDR2 as SMNVEV (reference sequence). The CDR3 sequence is 13 residues long. Preparation of the bulk TCR libraries relied on previously described methods and listed TCR primers. Each CDR3 protein gets one entry after TCRdb re-called the PCR reads with MiXCR. Among about 640,000 distinct CDR3 sequences listed, less than 20% were seen once. A word on this clonotype: What it recognizes is unknown.

J is TRBJ1-3 and V is TRBV27, with no clear D. The TCR was taken from a human donor in good health. Some libraries in this study had Jurkat cell RNA spiked in. The material sequenced was naive CD8+ T cells from blood, with Jurkat cell RNA spiked in. Subset noted: FACS-sorted CD8+CD4-CCR7+CD45RA+ naive T cells. The CDR3 DNA reads as TGTGCCAGCAGTGAGGCTTCTGGAAACACCATATATTTT. Amino acids: CASSEASGNTIYF.